This T cell receptor (beta chain) was documented in a study of cytomegalovirus exposure and HLA in healthy donors. The CDR3 extends over 14 amino acids. Germline CDR1 is SGHDT and CDR2 is YYEEEE. Unmatched junction bases numbered 8, after V lost 9 bases and J lost 2 bases. Worth noting for this clone: Its specificity is unknown.

It was with 60 Vbeta and 13 Jbeta primers that the PCR ran. Per the authors' pipeline: A later analysis tallied 80 million to 100 million unique TCR beta chains, some 10 million of them shared. Repertoires were generated with immunoSEQ multiplex PCR, while TCRdb's copy carries only in-frame clones and drops some. The D gene and trimming were derived from the DNA, and the V and J assignments and clone size from that table. This sample has approximately 88,000 clones, with about 80% found just once. Study-wide points: TCR beta V- and J-gene trimming was later associated with a missense DCLRE1C variant. Among the CMV-associated chains, a few were confirmed in vitro as specific for CMV antigens.

The chain combines TRBV5-6 with TRBJ2-7; 10 bases are shared with TRBD1. The TCR originated in a male donor in good health and CMV-seronegative. Sequences were obtained from PBMCs. CDR3 residues: CAIPPGTGAYEQYF. In nucleotides, the CDR3 is TGTGCCATCCCCCCCGGGACAGGGGCCTACGAGCAGTACTTC. The complete variable domain, with remaining parts taken from reference TRBV5-6 and TRBJ2-7, reads DAGVTQSPTHLIKTRGQQVTLRCSPKSGHDTVSWYQQALGQGPQFIFQYYEEEERQRGNFPDRFSGHQFPNYSSELNVNALLLGDSALYLCAIPPGTGAYEQYFGPGTRLTVT.